This T cell receptor (beta chain) comes out of a study of blood T cell repertoires in COVID-19 (dated by TCRdb to the early 2020s). Regarding the complete study: Samples covering the acute and convalescent phases of COVID-19 were provided by collaborators in the United States, Italy and Spain. The prospective study material was composed of cDNA or gDNA derived from T cells, B-cell-depleted T cells, or PBMCs. Deeply sampled blood TCRbeta repertoires from subjects exposed to, actively infected with, or recovered from COVID-19 were included in the dataset. The repertoires were released in a freely available public database intended as a resource for research on the immune response to SARS-CoV-2. Samples came from the ongoing ImmuneRACE study (first 160 participants) plus 1,254 subjects from 6 global collaborators. The sample metadata nearly always contained a de-identified subject ID, COVID-19 status, age in years and sex. Where available, HLA class I and class II types were obtained from metadata supplied by the sample provider rather than from assay-based typing.

TCRbeta CDR3 regions were amplified from genomic DNA using the immunoSEQ Assay, a bias-controlled multiplex PCR. In the paper's pipeline: Within the assay, amplification of reference gene primers was used to estimate how many nucleated cells each sample contained. To quantify the absolute abundance of each unique TCRbeta CDR3 rearrangement, sequence reads were collapsed and filtered. Productive Simpson clonality was computed per sample as the square root of Simpson's diversity index over productive rearrangements. TCRdb carries this immuneACCESS record with in-frame sequences only. Its versions omit some clonotypes, under half of them owing to an unresolved V gene in the studies checked, with the rest unexplained. That table furnishes V, J and clone size, whereas the DNA furnished D and trimming. For this sample the table gives approximately 290,000 clones, of which roughly 84% were detected only once. The top ten hold about 1% of the sample.

V lost 3 bases and J lost 4 bases; the stretch between them is 7 bases long. The CDR3 spans 13 residues, from the cysteine through the phenylalanine. The sequence is cut down to CDR3 DNA, 39 bases in frame from base 1. In Seattle, one collaborating source enrolled patients while the infection was active and tracked those patients longitudinally over the course of disease. The collaborating institutions used their own protocols to collect whole blood in K2EDTA tubes. Collaborator samples were shipped for TCRbeta analysis as frozen whole blood, isolated PBMCs, or DNA extracted from either sample type. Findings and caveats that apply to the study as a whole: The amount of clinical and demographic metadata varied by source and participant and was provided uncurated.

Remarks on this clone: No cognate antigen has been identified for it. Qualities for individual bases were not recorded, and no much larger clone is one base off.

This chain is built from TRBV12-3 or TRBV12-4 and TRBJ1-5; there is no confident call for the D gene. Sequences were obtained from peripheral blood. This receptor was identified in a human donor with COVID-19, enrolled during active disease. The donor label of this sample is uncertain. The CDR3 amino acid sequence is: CASSFSTNQPQHF. The DNA is as follows: TGTGCCAGCAGTTTCTCGACTAATCAGCCCCAGCATTTT.